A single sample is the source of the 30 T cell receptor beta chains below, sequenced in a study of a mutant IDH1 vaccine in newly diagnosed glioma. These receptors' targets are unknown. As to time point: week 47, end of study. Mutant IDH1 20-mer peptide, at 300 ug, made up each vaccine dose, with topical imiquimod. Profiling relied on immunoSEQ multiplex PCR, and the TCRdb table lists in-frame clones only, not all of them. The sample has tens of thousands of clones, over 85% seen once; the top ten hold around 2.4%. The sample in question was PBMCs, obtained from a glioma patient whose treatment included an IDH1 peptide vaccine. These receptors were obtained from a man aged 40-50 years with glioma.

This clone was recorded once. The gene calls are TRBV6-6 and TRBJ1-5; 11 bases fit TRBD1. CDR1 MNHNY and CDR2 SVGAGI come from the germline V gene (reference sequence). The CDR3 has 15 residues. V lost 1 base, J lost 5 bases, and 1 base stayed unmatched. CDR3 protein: CASSYWDRGDQPQHF. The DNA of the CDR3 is TGTGCCAGCAGTTACTGGGACAGGGGGGATCAGCCCCAGCATTTT.

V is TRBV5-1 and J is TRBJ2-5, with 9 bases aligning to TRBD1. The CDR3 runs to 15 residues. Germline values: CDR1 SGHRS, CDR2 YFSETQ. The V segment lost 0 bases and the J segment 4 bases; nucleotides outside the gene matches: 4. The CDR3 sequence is CASSLAGTGRETQYF. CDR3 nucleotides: TGCGCCAGCAGCTTGGCCGGGACAGGGAGAGAGACCCAGTACTTC. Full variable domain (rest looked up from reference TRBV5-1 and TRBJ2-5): KAGVTQTPRYLIKTRGQQVTLSCSPISGHRSVSWYQQTPGQGLQFLFEYFSETQRNKGNFPGRFSGRQFSNSRSEMNVSTLELGDSALYLCASSLAGTGRETQYFGPGTRLLVL.

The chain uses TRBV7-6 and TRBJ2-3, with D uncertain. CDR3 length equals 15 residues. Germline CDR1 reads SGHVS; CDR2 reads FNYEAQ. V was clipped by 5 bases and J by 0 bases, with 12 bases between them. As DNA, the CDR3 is TGTGCCAGCAGCCCCCAAATCACTAGCACAGATACGCAGTATTTT. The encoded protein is CASSPQITSTDTQYF. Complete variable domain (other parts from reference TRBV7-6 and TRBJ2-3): GAGVSQSPRYKVTKRGQDVALRCDPISGHVSLYWYRQALGQGPEFLTYFNYEAQQDKSGLPNDRFSAERPEGSISTLTIQRTEQRDSAMYRCASSPQITSTDTQYFGPGTRLTVL.

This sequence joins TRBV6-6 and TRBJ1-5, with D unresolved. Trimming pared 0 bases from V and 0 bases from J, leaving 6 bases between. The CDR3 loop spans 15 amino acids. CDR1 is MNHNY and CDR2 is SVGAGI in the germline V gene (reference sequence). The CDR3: CASSYSRASNQPQHF. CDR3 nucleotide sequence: TGTGCCAGCAGTTACTCGAGAGCTAGCAATCAGCCCCAGCATTTT.

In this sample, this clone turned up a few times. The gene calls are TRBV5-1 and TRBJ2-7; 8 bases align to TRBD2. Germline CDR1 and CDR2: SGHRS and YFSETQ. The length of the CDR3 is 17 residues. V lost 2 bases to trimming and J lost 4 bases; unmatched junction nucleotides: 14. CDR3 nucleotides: TGCGCCAGCAGCTTCCTGCCGGGGGGGATTTCAGGGTACGAGCAGTACTTC. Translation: CASSFLPGGISGYEQYF.

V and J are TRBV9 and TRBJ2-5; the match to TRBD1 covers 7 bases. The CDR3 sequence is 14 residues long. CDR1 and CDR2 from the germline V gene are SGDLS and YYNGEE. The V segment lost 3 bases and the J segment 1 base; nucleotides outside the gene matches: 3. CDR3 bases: TGTGCCAGCAGCGAAGACAGGGTCCAAGAGACCCAGTACTTC. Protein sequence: CASSEDRVQETQYF.

The CDR3 sequence is CASSPLVQNSPLHF. Here the CDR3 DNA reads TGTGCCAGCAGCCCCCTCGTTCAAAATTCACCCCTCCACTTT. The rearrangement joins TRBV4-2 to TRBJ1-6; no firm D call. The V end lost 4 bases, the J end lost 7 bases, and 11 bases lay between the germline ends. The CDR3 is 14 amino acids. CDR1 LGHNA and CDR2 YNFKEQ come from the germline V gene.

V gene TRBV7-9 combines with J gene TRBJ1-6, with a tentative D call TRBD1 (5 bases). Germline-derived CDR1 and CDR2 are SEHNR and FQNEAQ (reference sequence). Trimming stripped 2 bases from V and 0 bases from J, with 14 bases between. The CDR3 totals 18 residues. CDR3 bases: TGTGCCAGCAGCTTACCGACAGTTCGAAGCTCCTATAATTCACCCCTCCACTTT. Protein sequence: CASSLPTVRSSYNSPLHF.

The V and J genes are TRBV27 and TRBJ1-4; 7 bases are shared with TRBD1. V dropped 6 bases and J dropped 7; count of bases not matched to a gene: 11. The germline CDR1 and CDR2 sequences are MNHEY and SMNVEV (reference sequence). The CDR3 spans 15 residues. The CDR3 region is CASRKRGRESEKLFF. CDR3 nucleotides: TGTGCCAGCAGGAAGAGGGGGCGGGAGAGTGAAAAACTGTTTTTT.

CDR3 DNA sequence: TGTGCCATCAGTGAGTTCGGGTGGGGAATGAACACTGAAGCTTTCTTT. It codes for CAISEFGWGMNTEAFF. The rearrangement links TRBV10-3 to TRBJ1-1; D is uncertain. The CDR3 has 16 residues. Per the germline V gene, CDR1 is ENHRY and CDR2 is SYGVKD. V was pared by 1 base and J by 0 bases, with 12 bases between.

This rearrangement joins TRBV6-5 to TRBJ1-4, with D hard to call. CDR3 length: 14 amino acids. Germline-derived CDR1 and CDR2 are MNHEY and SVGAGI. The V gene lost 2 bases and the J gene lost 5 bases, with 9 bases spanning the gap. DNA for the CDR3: TGTGCCAGCAGTTACCTGGGAGGGAATGAAAAACTGTTTTTT. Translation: CASSYLGGNEKLFF.

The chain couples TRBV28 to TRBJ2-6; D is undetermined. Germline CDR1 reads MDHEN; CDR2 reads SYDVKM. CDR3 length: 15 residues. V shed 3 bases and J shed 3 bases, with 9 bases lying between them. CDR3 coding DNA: TGTGCCAGCAGTTTGCCAAAGGGTGGGGCCAACGTCCTGACTTTC. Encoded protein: CASSLPKGGANVLTF.

This CDR3 is CASSLGRGAGDTQYF. In nucleotides, the CDR3 is TGTGCCAGCAGCTTAGGTCGCGGGGCCGGAGATACGCAGTATTTT. The chain has TRBV7-7 and TRBJ2-3; TRBD2 is a possible D gene (6 bases). The V gene's germline CDR1 is SSHAT and CDR2 FNYEAQ (reference sequence). Trimming removed 1 base at V and 5 bases at J, with 13 bases between. The CDR3 extends over 15 amino acids.

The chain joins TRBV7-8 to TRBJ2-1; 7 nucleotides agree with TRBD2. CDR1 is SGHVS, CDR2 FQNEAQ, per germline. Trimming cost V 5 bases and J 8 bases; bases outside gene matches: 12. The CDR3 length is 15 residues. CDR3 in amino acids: CASSPRAAGRDEQFF. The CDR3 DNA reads TGTGCCAGCAGCCCAAGGGCCGCAGGGAGGGATGAGCAGTTCTTC.

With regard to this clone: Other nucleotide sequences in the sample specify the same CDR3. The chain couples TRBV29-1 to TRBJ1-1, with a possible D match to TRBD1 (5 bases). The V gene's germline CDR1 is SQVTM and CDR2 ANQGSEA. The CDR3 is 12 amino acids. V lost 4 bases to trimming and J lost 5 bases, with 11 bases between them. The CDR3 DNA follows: TGCAGCGTTGGGGGCAGTGTGACTGAAGCTTTCTTT. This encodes CSVGGSVTEAFF.

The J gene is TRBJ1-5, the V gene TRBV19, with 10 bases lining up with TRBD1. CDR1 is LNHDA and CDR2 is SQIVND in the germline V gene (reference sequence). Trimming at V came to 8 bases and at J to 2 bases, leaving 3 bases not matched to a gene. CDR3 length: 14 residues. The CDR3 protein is CASGGTGGNQPQHF. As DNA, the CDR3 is TGTGCCAGTGGGGGGACAGGGGGCAATCAGCCCCAGCATTTT.

CDR3 region: CASSPNSGGRADTQYF. For the CDR3, the DNA is TGTGCCAGTAGTCCCAACTCAGGGGGTAGGGCAGATACGCAGTATTTT. The chain is built from TRBV19 and TRBJ2-3, with 7 nucleotides matching TRBD1. In germline, CDR1 is LNHDA, CDR2 SQIVND (reference sequence). This CDR3 spans 16 amino acids. Germline trimming cut 5 bases from V and 4 bases from J; bases unmatched to any gene: 12.

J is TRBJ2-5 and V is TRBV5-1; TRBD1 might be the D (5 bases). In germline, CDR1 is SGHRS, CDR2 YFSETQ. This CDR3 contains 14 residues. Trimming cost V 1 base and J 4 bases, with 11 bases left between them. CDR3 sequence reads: CASSLLGVGETQYF. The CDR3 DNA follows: TGCGCCAGCAGCTTGTTAGGGGTTGGAGAGACCCAGTACTTC.

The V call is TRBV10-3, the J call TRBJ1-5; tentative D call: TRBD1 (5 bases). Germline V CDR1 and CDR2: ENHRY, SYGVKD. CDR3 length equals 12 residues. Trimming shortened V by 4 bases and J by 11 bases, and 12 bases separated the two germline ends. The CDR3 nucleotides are TGTGCCATCAGTGGGCAGGGATCGGCCCAGCATTTT. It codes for CAISGQGSAQHF.

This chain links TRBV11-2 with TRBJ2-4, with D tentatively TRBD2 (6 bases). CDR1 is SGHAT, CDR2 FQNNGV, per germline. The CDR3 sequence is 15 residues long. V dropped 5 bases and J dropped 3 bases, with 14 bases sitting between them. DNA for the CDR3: TGTGCCAGCAGCCCGGAGGCCGGGGGCAAAAACATTCAGTACTTC. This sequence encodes CASSPEAGGKNIQYF.

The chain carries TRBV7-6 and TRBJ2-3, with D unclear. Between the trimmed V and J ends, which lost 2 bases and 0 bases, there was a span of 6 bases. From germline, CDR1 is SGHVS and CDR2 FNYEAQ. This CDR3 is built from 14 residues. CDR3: CASSLKTSTDTQYF. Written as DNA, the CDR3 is TGTGCCAGCAGCTTAAAAACTAGCACAGATACGCAGTATTTT.

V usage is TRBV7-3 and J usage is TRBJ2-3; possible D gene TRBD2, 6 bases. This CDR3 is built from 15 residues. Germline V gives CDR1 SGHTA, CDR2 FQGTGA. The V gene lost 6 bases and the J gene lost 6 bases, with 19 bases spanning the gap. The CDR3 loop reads CASSPRLGGPDTQYF. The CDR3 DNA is TGTGCCAGCAGTCCCAGGTTGGGAGGACCGGATACGCAGTATTTT.

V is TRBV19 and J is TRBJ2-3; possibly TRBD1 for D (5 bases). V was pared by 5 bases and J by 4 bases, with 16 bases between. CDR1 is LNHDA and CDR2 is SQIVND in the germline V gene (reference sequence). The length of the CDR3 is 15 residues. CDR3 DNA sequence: TGTGCCAGTAGTTCTAGGGGAAAACAGGCAGATACGCAGTATTTT. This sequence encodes CASSSRGKQADTQYF.

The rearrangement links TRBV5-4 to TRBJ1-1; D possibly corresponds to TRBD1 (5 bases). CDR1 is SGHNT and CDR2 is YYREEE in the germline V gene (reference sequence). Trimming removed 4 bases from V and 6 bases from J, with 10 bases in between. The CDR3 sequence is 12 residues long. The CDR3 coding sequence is TGTGCCAGCAGCGTGGGGGTAGCTGAAGCTTTCTTT. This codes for CASSVGVAEAFF.

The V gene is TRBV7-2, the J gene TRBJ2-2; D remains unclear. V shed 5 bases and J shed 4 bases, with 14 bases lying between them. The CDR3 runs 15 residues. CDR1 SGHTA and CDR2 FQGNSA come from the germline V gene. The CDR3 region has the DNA TGTGCCAGCAGCCAAGCGATGGTACTCACCGGGGAGCTGTTTTTT. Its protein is CASSQAMVLTGELFF. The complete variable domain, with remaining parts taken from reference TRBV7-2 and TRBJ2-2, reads GAGVSQSPSNKVTEKGKDVELRCDPISGHTALYWYRQSLGQGLEFLIYFQGNSAPDKSGLPSDRFSAERTGGSVSTLTIQRTQQEDSAVYLCASSQAMVLTGELFFGEGSRLTVL.

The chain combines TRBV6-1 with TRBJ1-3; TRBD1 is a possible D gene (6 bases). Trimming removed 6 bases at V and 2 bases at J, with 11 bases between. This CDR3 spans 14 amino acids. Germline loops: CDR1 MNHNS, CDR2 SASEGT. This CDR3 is CASRLGGAGNTIYF. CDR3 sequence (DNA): TGTGCCAGCAGATTAGGGGGTGCTGGAAACACCATATATTTT.

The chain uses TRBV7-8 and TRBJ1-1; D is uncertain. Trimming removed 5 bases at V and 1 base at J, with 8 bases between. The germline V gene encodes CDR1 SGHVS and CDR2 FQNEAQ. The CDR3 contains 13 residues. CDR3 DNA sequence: TGTGCCAGCAGCATGGGAGCGAACACTGAAGCTTTCTTT. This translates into CASSMGANTEAFF.

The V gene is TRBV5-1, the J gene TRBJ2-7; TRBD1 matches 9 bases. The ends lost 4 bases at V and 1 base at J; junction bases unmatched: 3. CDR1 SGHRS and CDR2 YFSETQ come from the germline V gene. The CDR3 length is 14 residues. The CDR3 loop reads CASSAGTGSYEQYV. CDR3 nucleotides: TGCGCCAGCAGCGCCGGGACAGGGTCCTACGAGCAGTACGTC.

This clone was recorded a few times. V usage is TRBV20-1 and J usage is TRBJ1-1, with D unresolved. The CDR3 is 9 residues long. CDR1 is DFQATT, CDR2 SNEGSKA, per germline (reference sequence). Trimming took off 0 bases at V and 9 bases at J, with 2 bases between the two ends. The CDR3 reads CSARDQAFF. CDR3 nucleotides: TGCAGTGCTAGAGATCAAGCTTTCTTT.

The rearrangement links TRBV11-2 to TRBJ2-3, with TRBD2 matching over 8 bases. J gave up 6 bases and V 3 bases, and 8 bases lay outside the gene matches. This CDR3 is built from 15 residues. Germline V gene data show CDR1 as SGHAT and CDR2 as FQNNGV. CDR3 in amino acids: CASSFSGIAGDTQYF. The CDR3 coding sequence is TGTGCCAGCAGCTTTTCGGGAATAGCGGGGGATACGCAGTATTTT.